The 2 T cell receptor beta chains reported below all come from one sample, sequenced in a study of T cell clonality in common variable immunodeficiency. Profiled with immunoSEQ multiplex PCR; TCRdb holds only in-frame clones, not every one. The sample contains some 40,000 clones, none occurring once; approximately 3.5% lies in the top ten. Source material: peripheral blood mononuclear cells. All receptors come from a person between 18 and 75 years old in good health.

This clone was recorded many times. The read halts 3 residues ahead of the CDR3 end, with the missing end drawn from the germline J gene. This chain connects TRBV29-1 to TRBJ2-7, with 9 bases matching TRBD1. The CDR3 loop spans 14 amino acids. The junction had 5 bases not matched to a gene; V was cut back by 2 bases and J by 3 bases. Germline V gene sequence: CDR1 SQVTM, CDR2 ANQGSEA. CDR3: CSVEPGQGDYEQYF. CDR3 DNA (partial): TGCAGCGTTGAACCGGGACAGGGCGACTACGAG.

Concerning this clone: The read finishes 3 residues shy of the CDR3 end, and the germline J gene is used to complete it. The V gene is TRBV5-1, the J gene TRBJ2-7; 7 bases align to TRBD1. This CDR3 spans 15 amino acids. V was clipped by 3 bases and J by 2 bases; unmatched bases: 8. Germline assignment: CDR1 SGHRS and CDR2 YFSETQ. The sequenced part of the CDR3 DNA is TGCGCCAGCAGCTCCGGGACAGCCCCTACCTACGAG. It specifies CASSSGTAPTYE. The entire CDR3 protein reads CASSSGTAPTYEQYF.